Presented here are 22 T cell receptor beta chains from one specimen sequenced in a study of T cell responses to AZD1222 COVID-19 vaccine. Generated by immunoSEQ multiplex PCR, the TCRdb table keeps only in-frame clones and is missing some. Of 95,000 to 150,000 clones in the sample, roughly nine tenths were seen once. Material: peripheral blood, obtained on day 0 of AZD1222 vaccination. The source of these receptors is an adult in good health.

This clone was detected only a few times. The gene calls are TRBV7-9 and TRBJ1-4; perhaps TRBD1 as D (6 bases). V was cut by 3 bases and J by 7 bases, with 12 bases left in between. The CDR3 runs 14 residues. From germline, CDR1 is SEHNR and CDR2 FQNEAQ (reference sequence). The chain's CDR3 is CASSFRGESEKLFF. The CDR3 coding sequence is TGTGCCAGCAGCTTTAGGGGGGAAAGTGAAAAACTGTTTTTT.

The genes are TRBV7-3 and TRBJ2-2; perhaps TRBD1 as D (6 bases). This CDR3 is 16 amino acids long. Trimming shortened V by 3 bases and J by 0 bases, and 11 bases separated the two germline ends. Per the germline V gene, CDR1 is SGHTA and CDR2 is FQGTGA. DNA of the CDR3: TGTGCCAGCAGCTTCCAGGGGATCGCGAACACCGGGGAGCTGTTTTTT. Translated, it gives CASSFQGIANTGELFF.

The chain joins TRBV10-3 to TRBJ2-5, with TRBD2 as a possible D gene (7 bases). CDR1 and CDR2 (germline): ENHRY, SYGVKD. CDR3 length equals 15 residues. Trimming took off 10 bases at V and 5 bases at J, with 23 bases between the two ends. The CDR3 coding sequence is TGTGCCACCGCACAAGGGGCGGGGGCAGGGGAGACCCAGTACTTC. As protein: CATAQGAGAGETQYF.

The V call is TRBV12-5, the J call TRBJ1-1; D unclear. In germline, CDR1 is LGHNT, CDR2 FRNRAP. This CDR3 is built from 15 residues. V was pared by 1 base and J by 1 base, with 10 bases between. This CDR3 is CASGLDTVKNTEAFF. DNA for the CDR3: TGTGCTAGTGGTTTGGACACCGTGAAGAACACTGAAGCTTTCTTT.

The chain links TRBV2 to TRBJ2-2; D unresolved. The CDR3 is 12 residues long. CDR1 is SNHLY, CDR2 FYNNEI, per germline. V was trimmed by 1 base and J by 6 bases, leaving 3 bases between them. The CDR3 nucleotides are TGTGCCAGCAGTGAAGGGCCCGGGGAGCTGTTTTTT. It specifies CASSEGPGELFF.

The chain employs TRBV7-9 and TRBJ2-4; no clear D gene. Germline V gene sequence: CDR1 SEHNR, CDR2 FQNEAQ (reference sequence). Trimming removed 2 bases at V and 2 bases at J, with 13 bases between. There are 16 residues in the CDR3. The CDR3 region is CASSLIVRATKNIQYF. CDR3 sequence (DNA): TGTGCCAGCAGCTTAATCGTGCGCGCAACCAAAAACATTCAGTACTTC.

The chain links TRBV18 to TRBJ1-1; the match to TRBD1 covers 7 bases. V shed 2 bases and J 3 bases; nucleotides not matched to a gene: 0. The CDR3 is 13 amino acids. The germline gives CDR1 KGHSH, CDR2 LQKENI. The CDR3, as DNA: TGTGCCAGCTCACCAGACAGGGACACTGAAGCTTTCTTT. This gives the protein CASSPDRDTEAFF.

This clone has ten or more counts. The rearrangement joins TRBV27 to TRBJ1-6; 7 bases line up with TRBD1. V lost 6 bases and J lost 9; bases outside the gene matches: 5. Germline-derived CDR1 and CDR2 are MNHEY and SMNVEV (reference sequence). The CDR3 consists of 13 residues. This CDR3 is CASRDRVGSPLHF. The CDR3, as DNA: TGTGCCAGCAGAGACAGGGTTGGTTCACCCCTCCACTTT.

V gene TRBV10-3 combines with J gene TRBJ1-3; D perhaps matches TRBD1 (6 bases). CDR3 length: 15 amino acids. The V end was cut by 3 bases, the J end by 0 bases, with 9 bases between. CDR1 and CDR2 (germline): ENHRY, SYGVKD. CDR3 region: CAISEGGFSGNTIYF. CDR3 in DNA: TGTGCCATCAGTGAAGGGGGATTCTCTGGAAACACCATATATTTT.

The rearrangement uses TRBV3-1 (or the pseudogene TRBV3-2) and TRBJ2-7; D is undetermined. This CDR3 has 11 amino acids. CDR1 is LGHDT, CDR2 YNNKEL, per germline (reference sequence). The ends were cut back, 1 base at V and 5 bases at J, with 3 bases in the middle. CDR3 amino acids: CASSQVHEQYF. The CDR3 bases are TGTGCCAGCAGCCAAGTGCACGAGCAGTACTTC.

This chain joins TRBV7-8 and TRBJ2-3; tentatively, D is TRBD1 (5 bases). CDR3 size: 15 residues. Germline loops: CDR1 SGHVS, CDR2 FQNEAQ. Trimming shortened V by 5 bases and J by 2 bases, and 14 bases separated the two germline ends. CDR3 residues: CASSRDSTSTDTQYF. Here the CDR3 DNA reads TGTGCCAGCAGCCGAGACAGTACCTCCACAGATACGCAGTATTTT.

This sequence joins TRBV6-2 or TRBV6-3 and TRBJ2-2; tentative D call: TRBD2 (6 bases). This CDR3 region has 19 residues. V was pared by 3 bases and J by 5 bases, with 25 bases between. Germline CDR1 is MNHEY and CDR2 is SVGEGT. Here the CDR3 DNA reads TGTGCCAGCAGTTATCTAAGGAGCTCGGGGGTCGAACTGACCGGGGAGCTGTTTTTT. As protein: CASSYLRSSGVELTGELFF.

The V gene is TRBV3-1 (or the pseudogene TRBV3-2), the J gene TRBJ1-4, with 9 bases aligning to TRBD1. This CDR3 is 13 amino acids long. The V gene's germline CDR1 is LGHDT and CDR2 YNNKEL (reference sequence). V gave up 2 bases and J gave up 11 bases; unmatched junction bases: 3. CDR3: CASSQTGGEKLFF. The DNA of the CDR3 is TGTGCCAGCAGCCAAACAGGGGGCGAGAAACTGTTTTTT.

The chain couples TRBV6-5 to TRBJ1-5; D ambiguous. The CDR3 is made up of 12 amino acids. Trimming removed 8 bases from V and 1 base from J, with 6 bases in between. The germline gives CDR1 MNHEY, CDR2 SVGAGI. The CDR3: CASRLSNQPQHF. The CDR3, as DNA: TGTGCCAGCCGTTTAAGCAATCAGCCCCAGCATTTT.

The chain links TRBV6-5 to TRBJ2-2, with D unclear. Trimming removed 6 bases from V and 6 bases from J, with 11 bases in between. Germline CDR1 MNHEY, CDR2 SVGAGI. This CDR3 contains 13 residues. CDR3: CASRLRSPGELFF. The CDR3 DNA is TGTGCCAGCAGATTACGGTCCCCCGGGGAGCTGTTTTTT.

In the case of this clone: A junction end diverges from the germline sequence, so it may reflect a read error. The rearrangement uses TRBV18 and TRBJ2-1; D may be TRBD2 (6 bases). The CDR3 is 14 residues long. Germline CDR1 reads KGHSH; CDR2 reads LQKENI. CDR3 residues: CASSPRDSDNEQFF. The CDR3 DNA is TGTGCCAGCTCACCGCGGGACTCCGACAATGAGCAGTTCTTC.

About this clone itself: At one of its ends the junction is not consistent with the germline gene, which may arise from a read error. V and J are TRBV11-2 and TRBJ2-1; D may be TRBD1 (6 bases). CDR1 and CDR2 from the germline V gene are SGHAT and FQNNGV. The CDR3 has 14 residues. CDR3 sequence (DNA): TGTGCCAGCAGCATAGACCAGGGGTACAATGAGCAGTTCTTC. This gives the protein CASSIDQGYNEQFF.

The chain joins TRBV4-2 to TRBJ2-7, with D possibly being TRBD2 (6 bases). V lost 0 bases to trimming and J lost 3 bases, with 12 bases between them. There are 15 residues in the CDR3. Germline CDR1 is LGHNA and CDR2 is YNFKEQ. The CDR3 DNA is TGTGCCAGCAGCCAAGATCCAGGGAGGTACTACGAGCAGTACTTC. Amino acids: CASSQDPGRYYEQYF.

The chain joins TRBV15 to TRBJ1-6, with a weak D call TRBD1 (6 bases). Germline CDR1 LNHNV, CDR2 YYDKDF (reference sequence). The CDR3 has 14 residues. V was clipped by 1 base and J by 11 bases, with 12 bases between them. CDR3 sequence: CATSRVQGGTPLHF. CDR3 nucleotides: TGTGCCACCAGCAGAGTACAGGGTGGTACACCCCTCCACTTT.

Turning to this clone: One junction end does not reproduce the germline sequence, and a read error may be involved. This sequence joins TRBV4-2 and TRBJ2-3; TRBD2 matches at 16 bases. Per germline, CDR1 LGHNA and CDR2 YNFKEQ. This CDR3 spans 16 amino acids. CDR3 DNA sequence: TGTGCCAGCAGCCAAGATGGGACTAGCGGGGGGGCCGGTAGGATTTTT. Translating gives CASSQDGTSGGAGRIF.

This chain links TRBV19 with TRBJ2-1, with unresolved D. The CDR3 has 15 amino acids. The V end was cut by 8 bases, the J end by 4 bases, with 18 bases between. Germline assignment: CDR1 LNHDA and CDR2 SQIVND (reference sequence). The CDR3 reads CASAQWADLYNEQFF. In DNA, the CDR3 is TGTGCCAGTGCTCAATGGGCAGACCTTTACAATGAGCAGTTCTTC.

The genes are TRBV11-1 and TRBJ1-1, with a weak D call TRBD1 (6 bases). The germline CDR1 and CDR2 sequences are SGHAT and FQDESV (reference sequence). The CDR3 is made up of 14 amino acids. V gave up 5 bases and J gave up 7 bases, with 17 bases separating them. The CDR3 nucleotides read TGTGCCAGCAGCGATTTGATGGGGGGCGGTGAAGCTTTCTTT. It yields the protein CASSDLMGGGEAFF.